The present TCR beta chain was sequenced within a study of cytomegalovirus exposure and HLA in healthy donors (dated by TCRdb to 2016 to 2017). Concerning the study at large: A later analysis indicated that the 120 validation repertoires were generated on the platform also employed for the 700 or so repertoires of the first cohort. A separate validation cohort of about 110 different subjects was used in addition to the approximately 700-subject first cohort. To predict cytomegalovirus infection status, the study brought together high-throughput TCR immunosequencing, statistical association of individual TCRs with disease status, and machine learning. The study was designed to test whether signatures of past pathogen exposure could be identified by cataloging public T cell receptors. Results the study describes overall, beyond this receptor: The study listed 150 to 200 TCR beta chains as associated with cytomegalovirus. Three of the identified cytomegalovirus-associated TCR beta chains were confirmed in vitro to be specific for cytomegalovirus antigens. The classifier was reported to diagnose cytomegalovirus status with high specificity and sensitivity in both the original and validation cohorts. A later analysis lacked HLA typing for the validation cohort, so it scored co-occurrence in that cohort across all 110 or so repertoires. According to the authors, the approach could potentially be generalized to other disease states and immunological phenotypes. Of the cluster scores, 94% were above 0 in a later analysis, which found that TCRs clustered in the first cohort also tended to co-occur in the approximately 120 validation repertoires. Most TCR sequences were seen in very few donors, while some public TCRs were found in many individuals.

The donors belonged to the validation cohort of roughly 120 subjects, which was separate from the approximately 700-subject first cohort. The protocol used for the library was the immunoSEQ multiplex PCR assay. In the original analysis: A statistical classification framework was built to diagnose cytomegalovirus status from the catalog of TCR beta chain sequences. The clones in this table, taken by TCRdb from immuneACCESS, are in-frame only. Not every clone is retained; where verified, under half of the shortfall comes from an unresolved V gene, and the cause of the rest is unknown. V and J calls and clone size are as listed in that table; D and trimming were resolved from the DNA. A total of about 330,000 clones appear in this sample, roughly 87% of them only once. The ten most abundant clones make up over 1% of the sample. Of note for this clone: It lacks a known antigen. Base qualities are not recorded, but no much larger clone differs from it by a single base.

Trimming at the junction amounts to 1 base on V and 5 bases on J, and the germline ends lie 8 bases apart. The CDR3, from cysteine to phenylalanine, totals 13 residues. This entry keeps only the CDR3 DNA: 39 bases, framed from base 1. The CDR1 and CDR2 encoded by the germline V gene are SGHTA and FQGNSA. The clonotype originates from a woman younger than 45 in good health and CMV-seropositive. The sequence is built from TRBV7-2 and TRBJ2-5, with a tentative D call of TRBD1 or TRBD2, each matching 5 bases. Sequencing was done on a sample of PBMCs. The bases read TGTGCCAGCAGCTTAGAGTGGGGGGAGACCCAGTACTTC. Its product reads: CASSLEWGETQYF.